The sample holds many counts of the clone carrying this T cell receptor beta chain. The antigen remains unidentified. The data stem from a study of T-cell reconstitution after alpha-beta-depleted transplantation in children. The V segment lost 6 bases and the J segment 6 bases; nucleotides outside the gene matches: 5. The CDR3 covers 13 residues. Per germline, CDR1 MNHEY and CDR2 SMNVEV (reference sequence). Unique molecular identifiers featured in how the TCRbeta library was prepared. TCRdb re-called the PCR reads through MiXCR, storing one row per CDR3 protein. The sample carries almost 500,000 distinct CDR3 sequences, 8% to 11% recorded once. Overall study results and limits: Once a year had passed after transplant, T-cell counts and diversity came mostly from newly produced T cells. Two months or so post-transplant, alpha-beta T cells reportedly derived from several hundred expanded graft clones.

Sequencing used PBMCs, obtained before TCRalphabeta/CD19-depleted stem cell transplant. The receptor's source is a child aged 2 to 10 with inherited bone marrow failure, due to receive a stem cell transplant. The chain joins TRBV27 to TRBJ1-5; TRBD1 agrees at 7 bases. DNA of the CDR3: TGTGCCAGCAGCCAGGGACAGAGTCAGCCCCAGCATTTT. As protein: CASSQGQSQPQHF.